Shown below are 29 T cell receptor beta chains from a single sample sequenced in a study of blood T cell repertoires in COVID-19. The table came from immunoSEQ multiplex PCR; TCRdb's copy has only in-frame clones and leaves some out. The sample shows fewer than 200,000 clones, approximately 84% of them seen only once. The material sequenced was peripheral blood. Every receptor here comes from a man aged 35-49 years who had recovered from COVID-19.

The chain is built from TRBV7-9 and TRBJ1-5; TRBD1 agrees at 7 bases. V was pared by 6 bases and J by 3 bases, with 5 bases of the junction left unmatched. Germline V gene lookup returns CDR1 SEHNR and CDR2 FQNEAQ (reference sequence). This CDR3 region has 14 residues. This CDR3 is CASSLQGTNQPQHF. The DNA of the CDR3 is TGTGCCAGCAGTTTACAGGGGACCAATCAGCCCCAGCATTTT.

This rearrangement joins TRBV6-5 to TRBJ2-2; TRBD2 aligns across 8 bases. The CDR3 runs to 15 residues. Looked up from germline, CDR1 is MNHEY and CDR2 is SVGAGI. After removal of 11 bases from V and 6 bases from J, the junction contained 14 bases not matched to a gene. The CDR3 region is CASWRGSGISGELFF. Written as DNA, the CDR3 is TGTGCCTCCTGGAGGGGTAGCGGGATCTCCGGGGAGCTGTTTTTT.

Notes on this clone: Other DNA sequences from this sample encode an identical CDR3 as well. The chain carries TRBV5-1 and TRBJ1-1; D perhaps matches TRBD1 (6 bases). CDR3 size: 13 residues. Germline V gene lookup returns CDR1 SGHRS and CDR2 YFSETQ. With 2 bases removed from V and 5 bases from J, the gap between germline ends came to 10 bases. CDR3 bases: TGCGCCAGCAGCTTCCGAACAGGGACTGAAGCTTTCTTT. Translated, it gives CASSFRTGTEAFF.

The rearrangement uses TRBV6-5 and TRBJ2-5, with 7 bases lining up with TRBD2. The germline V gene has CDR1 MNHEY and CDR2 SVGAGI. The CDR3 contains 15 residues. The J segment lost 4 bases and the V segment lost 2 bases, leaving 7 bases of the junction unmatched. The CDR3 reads CASSYRTSGGETQYF. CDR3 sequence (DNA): TGTGCCAGCAGTTACCGGACTAGTGGGGGAGAGACCCAGTACTTC.

Here the CDR3 reads CASSHPPGLGMGADTQYF. CDR3 bases: TGTGCCAGCAGTCACCCACCGGGACTGGGAATGGGGGCAGATACGCAGTATTTT. This chain joins TRBV28 and TRBJ2-3, with a weak D call TRBD2 (6 bases). Germline CDR1 reads MDHEN; CDR2 reads SYDVKM. CDR3 length: 18 amino acids. V lost 5 bases, J lost 4 bases, and 25 bases lay in between.

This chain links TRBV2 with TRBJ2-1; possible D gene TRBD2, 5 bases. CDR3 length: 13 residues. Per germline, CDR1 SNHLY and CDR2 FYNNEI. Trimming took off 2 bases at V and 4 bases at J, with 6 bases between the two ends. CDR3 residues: CASSELAYNEQFF. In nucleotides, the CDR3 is TGTGCCAGCAGTGAACTAGCTTACAATGAGCAGTTCTTC.

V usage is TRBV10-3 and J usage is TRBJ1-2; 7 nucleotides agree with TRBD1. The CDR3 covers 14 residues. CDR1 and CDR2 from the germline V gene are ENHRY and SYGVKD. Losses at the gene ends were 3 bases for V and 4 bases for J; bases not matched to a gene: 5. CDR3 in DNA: TGTGCCATCAGTGAACAGACAGGGCTCTATGGCTACACCTTC. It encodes CAISEQTGLYGYTF.

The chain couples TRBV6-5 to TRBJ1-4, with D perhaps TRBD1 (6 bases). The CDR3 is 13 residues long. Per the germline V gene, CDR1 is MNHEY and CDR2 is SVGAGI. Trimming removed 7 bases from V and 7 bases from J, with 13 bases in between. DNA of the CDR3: TGTGCCAGCAAAAAGGGGGTGGGTGAAAAACTGTTTTTT. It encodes CASKKGVGEKLFF.

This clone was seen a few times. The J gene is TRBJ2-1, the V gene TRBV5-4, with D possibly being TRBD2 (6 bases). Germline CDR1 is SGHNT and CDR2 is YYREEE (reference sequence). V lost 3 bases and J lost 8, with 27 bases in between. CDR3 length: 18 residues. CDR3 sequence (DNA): TGTGCCAGCAGCTCCAACCCCGTCGTCCTCGGGGCTAGCGATGAGCAGTTCTTC. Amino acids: CASSSNPVVLGASDEQFF. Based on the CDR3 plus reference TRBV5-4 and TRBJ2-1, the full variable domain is ETGVTQSPTHLIKTRGQQVTLRCSSQSGHNTVSWYQQALGQGPQFIFQYYREEENGRGNFPPRFSGLQFPNYSSELNVNALELDDSALYLCASSSNPVVLGASDEQFFGPGTRLTVL.

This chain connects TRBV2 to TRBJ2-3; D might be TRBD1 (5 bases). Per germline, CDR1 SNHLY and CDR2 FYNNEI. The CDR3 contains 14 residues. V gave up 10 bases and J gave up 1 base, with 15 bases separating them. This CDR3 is CAKHRFEGTDTQYF. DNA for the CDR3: TGTGCCAAACACAGGTTTGAGGGCACAGATACGCAGTATTTT.

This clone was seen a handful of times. The CDR3 DNA sequence: TGTGCCAGCAGCCATACCGGACAGACACAAAATTCACCCCTCCACTTT. Protein sequence: CASSHTGQTQNSPLHF. The gene calls are TRBV7-8 and TRBJ1-6; D possibly corresponds to TRBD1 (6 bases). The V end lost 5 bases, the J end lost 7 bases, and 18 bases lay between the germline ends. Germline V lookup: CDR1 SGHVS, CDR2 FQNEAQ. The CDR3 runs 16 residues.

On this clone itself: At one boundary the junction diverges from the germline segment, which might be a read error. DNA of the CDR3: TGTGCTAGCAGCCACGCGCCAGGGGTCACCGGGGAGCTGTTTTTT. Residues: CASSHAPGVTGELFF. This chain links TRBV7-7 with TRBJ2-2; a weak D match, TRBD1 (6 bases). Germline values: CDR1 SSHAT, CDR2 FNYEAQ (reference sequence). The length of the CDR3 is 15 residues.

The CDR3 nucleotides are TGTGCCACCAGTGACCCACTAGCGGCGCGCACAGATACGCAGTATTTT. The encoded protein is CATSDPLAARTDTQYF. This chain joins TRBV24-1 and TRBJ2-3; 8 bases match TRBD2. Looked up from germline, CDR1 is KGHDR and CDR2 is SFDVKD. The CDR3 totals 16 residues. Trimming removed 4 bases from V and 1 base from J; junction bases left unmatched: 6.

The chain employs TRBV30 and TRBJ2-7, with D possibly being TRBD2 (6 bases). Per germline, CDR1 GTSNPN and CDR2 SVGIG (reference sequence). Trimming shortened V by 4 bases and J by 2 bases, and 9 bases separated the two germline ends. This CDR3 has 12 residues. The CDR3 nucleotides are TGTGCCTGGACCAGGACTACCTACGAGCAGTACTTC. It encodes CAWTRTTYEQYF.

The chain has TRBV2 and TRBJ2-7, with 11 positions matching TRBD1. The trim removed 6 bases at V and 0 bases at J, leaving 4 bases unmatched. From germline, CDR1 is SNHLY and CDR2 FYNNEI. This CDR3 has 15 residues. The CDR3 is CASRMGQGDSYEQYF. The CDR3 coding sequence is TGTGCCAGCAGGATGGGACAGGGGGACTCCTACGAGCAGTACTTC.

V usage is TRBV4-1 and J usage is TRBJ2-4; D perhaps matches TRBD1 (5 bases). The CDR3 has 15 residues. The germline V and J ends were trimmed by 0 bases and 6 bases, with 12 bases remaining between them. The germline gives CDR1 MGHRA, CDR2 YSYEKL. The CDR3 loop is CASSQDETALNIQYF. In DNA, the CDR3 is TGCGCCAGCAGCCAAGATGAGACAGCCTTAAACATTCAGTACTTC.

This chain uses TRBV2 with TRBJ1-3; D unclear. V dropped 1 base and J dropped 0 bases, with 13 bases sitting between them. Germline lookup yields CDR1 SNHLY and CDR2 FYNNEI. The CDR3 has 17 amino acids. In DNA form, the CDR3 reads TGTGCCAGCAGTGAAGGTAAATCCACCTACTCTGGAAACACCATATATTTT. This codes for CASSEGKSTYSGNTIYF.

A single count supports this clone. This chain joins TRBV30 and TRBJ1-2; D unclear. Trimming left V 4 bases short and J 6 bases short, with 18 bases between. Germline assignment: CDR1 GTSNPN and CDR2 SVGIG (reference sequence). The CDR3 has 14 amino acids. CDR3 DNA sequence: TGTGCCTGGATTTTACCCGAGCAGGTACATGGCTACACCTTC. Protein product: CAWILPEQVHGYTF.

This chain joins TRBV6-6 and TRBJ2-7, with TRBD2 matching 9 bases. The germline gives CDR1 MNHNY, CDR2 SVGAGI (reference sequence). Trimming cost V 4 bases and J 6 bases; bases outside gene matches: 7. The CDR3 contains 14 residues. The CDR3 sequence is CASSFSGRIGEQYF. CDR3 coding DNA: TGTGCCAGCAGTTTCAGCGGGAGGATTGGCGAGCAGTACTTC.

CDR3 in amino acids: CASSQDLRLAGTNTGELFF. In DNA form, the CDR3 reads TGCGCCAGCAGCCAAGATTTGAGGTTGGCAGGGACGAACACCGGGGAGCTGTTTTTT. The chain uses TRBV4-1 and TRBJ2-2; maybe TRBD1 (5 bases). The CDR3 runs 19 residues. Trimming took off 0 bases at V and 0 bases at J, with 17 bases between the two ends. Germline lookup yields CDR1 MGHRA and CDR2 YSYEKL.

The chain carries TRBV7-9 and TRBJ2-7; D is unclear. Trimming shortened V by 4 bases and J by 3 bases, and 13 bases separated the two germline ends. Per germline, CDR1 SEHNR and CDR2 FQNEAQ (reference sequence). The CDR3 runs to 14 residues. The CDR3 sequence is CASSSSIVVYEQYF. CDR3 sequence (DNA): TGTGCCAGCAGCTCCTCCATAGTAGTCTACGAGCAGTACTTC.

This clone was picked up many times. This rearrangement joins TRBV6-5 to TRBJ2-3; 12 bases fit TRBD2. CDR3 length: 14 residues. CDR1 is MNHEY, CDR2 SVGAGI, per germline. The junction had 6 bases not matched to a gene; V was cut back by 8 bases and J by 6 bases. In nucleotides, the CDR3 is TGTGCCAGCCGGACTAGCGGGACTGGCGATACGCAGTATTTT. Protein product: CASRTSGTGDTQYF.

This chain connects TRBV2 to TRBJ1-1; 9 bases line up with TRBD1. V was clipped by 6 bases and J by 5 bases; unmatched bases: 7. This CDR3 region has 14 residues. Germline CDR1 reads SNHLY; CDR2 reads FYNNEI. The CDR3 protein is CASSEQGALTEAFF. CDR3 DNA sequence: TGTGCCAGCAGCGAACAGGGGGCACTGACTGAAGCTTTCTTT.

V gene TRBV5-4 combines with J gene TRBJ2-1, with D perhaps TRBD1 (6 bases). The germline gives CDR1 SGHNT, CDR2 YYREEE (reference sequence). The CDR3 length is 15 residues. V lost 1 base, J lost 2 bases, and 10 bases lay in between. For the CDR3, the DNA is TGTGCCAGCAGCTTGTCAGGGGTTGCCTACAATGAGCAGTTCTTC. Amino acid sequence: CASSLSGVAYNEQFF. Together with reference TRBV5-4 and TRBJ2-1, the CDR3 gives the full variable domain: ETGVTQSPTHLIKTRGQQVTLRCSSQSGHNTVSWYQQALGQGPQFIFQYYREEENGRGNFPPRFSGLQFPNYSSELNVNALELDDSALYLCASSLSGVAYNEQFFGPGTRLTVL.

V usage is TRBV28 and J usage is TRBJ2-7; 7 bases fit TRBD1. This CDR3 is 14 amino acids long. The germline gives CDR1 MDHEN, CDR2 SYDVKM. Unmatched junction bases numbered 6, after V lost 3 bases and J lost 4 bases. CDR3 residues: CASSFRQGAYEQYF. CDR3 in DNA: TGTGCCAGCAGTTTCCGACAGGGCGCGTACGAGCAGTACTTC.

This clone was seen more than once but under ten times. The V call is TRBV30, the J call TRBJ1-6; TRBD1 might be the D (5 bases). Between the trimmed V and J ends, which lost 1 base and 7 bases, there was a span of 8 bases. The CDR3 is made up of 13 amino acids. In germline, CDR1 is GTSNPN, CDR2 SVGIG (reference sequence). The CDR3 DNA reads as TGTGCCTGGAGTGATGGGGGGAATTCACCCCTCCACTTT. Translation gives CAWSDGGNSPLHF.

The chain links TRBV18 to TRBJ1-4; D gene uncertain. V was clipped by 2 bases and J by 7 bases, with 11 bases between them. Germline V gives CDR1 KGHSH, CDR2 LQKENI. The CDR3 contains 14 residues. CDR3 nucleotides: TGTGCCAGCTCACCATCTCAACACGTTGAAAAACTGTTTTTT. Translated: CASSPSQHVEKLFF.

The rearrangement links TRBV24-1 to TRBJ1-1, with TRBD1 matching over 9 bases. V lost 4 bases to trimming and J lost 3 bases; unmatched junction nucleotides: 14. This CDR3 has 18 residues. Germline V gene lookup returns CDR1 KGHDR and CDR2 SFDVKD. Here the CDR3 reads CATSEVRDREFRDTEAFF. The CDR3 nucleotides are TGTGCCACCAGTGAGGTCCGGGACAGGGAATTTCGGGACACTGAAGCTTTCTTT.

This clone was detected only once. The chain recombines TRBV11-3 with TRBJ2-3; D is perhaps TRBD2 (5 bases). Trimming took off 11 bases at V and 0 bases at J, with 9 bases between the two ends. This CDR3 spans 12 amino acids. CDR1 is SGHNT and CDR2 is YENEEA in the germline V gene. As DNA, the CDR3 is TGTGCCTCTGAGGGTAGCACAGATACGCAGTATTTT. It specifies CASEGSTDTQYF.